This is a list of T cell receptor beta chains from one sample in a study of CD8 T cells in ankylosing spondylitis. TCRdb itself ran the 5' RACE reads through MiXCR, one entry per CDR3 protein. This sample has more than 600,000 distinct CDR3 sequences, with around 20% found just once. Sequences were obtained from blood, either unsorted or a sorted T cell fraction (not recorded which). The receptors stem from a male donor with ankylosing spondylitis. CDR3s leave out the opening cysteine and the closing phenylalanine or tryptophan. The order of the fields is V gene, J gene, CDR3 protein.

>TRBV12-3/TRBV12-4|TRBJ1-1
ASSLSLPEAF
>TRBV7-2|TRBJ1-5
ASSLLPDGVQPQH
>TRBV5-1|TRBJ2-1
ASSMIGSYNEQF
>TRBV12-3/TRBV12-4|TRBJ2-1
ASSYDLISYNEQF
>TRBV7-2|TRBJ1-2
ASSRSGDRDYGYT
>TRBV25-1|TRBJ2-2
ASSAPWQGANGELF
>TRBV7-2|TRBJ1-5
ASSFIVQNSNQPQH
>TRBV4-1|TRBJ2-7
ASSQDPARTYEQY
>TRBV5-1|TRBJ2-1
ASSLLAGVLDNEQF
>TRBV29-1|TRBJ2-1
SVVGSGAYNEQF
>TRBV5-6|TRBJ2-7
ASSLGTGYVYEQY
>TRBV7-9|TRBJ1-1
ASSLGNRRPPEAF
>TRBV12-3/TRBV12-4|TRBJ2-1
ASSSPGGSYNEQF
>TRBV13|TRBJ2-3
ASSHLAASDTQY
>TRBV5-8|TRBJ1-2
ASSSTGQDLYGYT
>TRBV28|TRBJ2-1
ASSLALSYNEQF
>TRBV2|TRBJ2-4
ASSGAQGENIQY
>TRBV4-1|TRBJ1-5
ASSQGGEFNQPQH
>TRBV2|TRBJ2-2
ASSVSSVGGELF
>TRBV3-1|TRBJ1-5
ASSRAGQSNQPQH
>TRBV20-1|TRBJ2-1
SASFYRDRENEQF
>TRBV2|TRBJ2-5
ATQGGRETQY
>TRBV20-1|TRBJ1-1
SARDRQGRTEAF
>TRBV5-6|TRBJ2-7
ASSEGSTGAISYEQY
>TRBV19|TRBJ2-2
ASLGNWRPTGELF
>TRBV4-3|TRBJ1-6
ASSQESGPGPALH
>TRBV11-2|TRBJ2-3
ASSLDMREGLTDTQY
>TRBV4-3|TRBJ2-1
ASSVNRDFSYNEQF
>TRBV5-1|TRBJ1-4
ASSLVSGATNEKLF
>TRBV2|TRBJ2-7
ASSERGTSYEQY
>TRBV12-3/TRBV12-4|TRBJ2-3
ASSSPRLPGKQY
>TRBV30|TRBJ2-1
AWSVLAGGLSEQF
>TRBV5-1|TRBJ1-2
ASSMRGLDGYT
>TRBV4-3|TRBJ2-5
ASSQGDYQETQY
>TRBV12-3/TRBV12-4|TRBJ2-1
ASSLVGPYRVF
>TRBV7-9|TRBJ1-4
ASSEYRDEKLF
>TRBV25-1|TRBJ2-7
ASSEYGGGAVDEQY
>TRBV29-1|TRBJ1-1
SVEDPGGFTEAF
>TRBV6-1|TRBJ1-5
ATGTGGSRSNQPQH
>TRBV12-3/TRBV12-4|TRBJ1-5
ASSLWGSSNQPQH
>TRBV6-5|TRBJ1-2
ASSYSSSAPPNYGYT
>TRBV5-1|TRBJ1-1
ASSAPKGAGNTEAF
>TRBV6-5|TRBJ2-5
ASSNYPGQGQETQY
>TRBV5-1|TRBJ1-1
ASSPPIGTEAF
>TRBV7-6|TRBJ2-7
ASSPPLAGARY
>TRBV7-6|TRBJ2-7
ASSGERDASYEQY
>TRBV12-5|TRBJ2-2
ASGFLAPANTGELF
>TRBV4-2|TRBJ1-2
ASSQDGNDVGT
>TRBV20-1|TRBJ2-1
SAPEAGGPSNEQF
>TRBV7-2|TRBJ2-4
ASSQPGLADAKNIQY
>TRBV20-1|TRBJ1-5
SAPRGGSRDQPQH
>TRBV20-1|TRBJ2-2
SARWGRPNDTGELF
>TRBV3-1|TRBJ2-1
ASSDKTVYSDEQF
>TRBV10-3|TRBJ2-7
AISPDRPYEQY